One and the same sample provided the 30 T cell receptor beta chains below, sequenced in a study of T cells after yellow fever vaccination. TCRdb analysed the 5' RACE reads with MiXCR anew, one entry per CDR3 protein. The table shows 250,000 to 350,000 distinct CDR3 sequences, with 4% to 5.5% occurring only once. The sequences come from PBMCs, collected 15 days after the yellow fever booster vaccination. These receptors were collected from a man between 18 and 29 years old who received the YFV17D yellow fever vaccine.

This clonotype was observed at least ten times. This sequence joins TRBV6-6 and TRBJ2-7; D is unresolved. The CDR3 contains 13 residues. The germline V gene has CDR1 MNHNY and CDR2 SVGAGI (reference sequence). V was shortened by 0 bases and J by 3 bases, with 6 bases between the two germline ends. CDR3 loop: CASSYSVGYEQYV. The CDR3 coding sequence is TGTGCCAGCAGTTACTCGGTAGGCTACGAGCAGTACGTC.

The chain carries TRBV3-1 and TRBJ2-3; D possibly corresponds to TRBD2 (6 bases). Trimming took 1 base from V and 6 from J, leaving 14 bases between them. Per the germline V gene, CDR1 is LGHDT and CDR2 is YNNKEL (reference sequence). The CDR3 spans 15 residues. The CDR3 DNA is TGTGCCAGCAGCCAAGTGAACGGGGGACGCGATACGCAGTATTTT. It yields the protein CASSQVNGGRDTQYF.

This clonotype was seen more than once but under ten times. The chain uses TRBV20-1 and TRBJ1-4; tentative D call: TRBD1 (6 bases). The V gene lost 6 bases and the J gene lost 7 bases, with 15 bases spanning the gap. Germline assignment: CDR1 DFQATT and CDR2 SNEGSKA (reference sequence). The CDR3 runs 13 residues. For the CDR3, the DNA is TGCAGTGCGATTCCGGGACACTCTGAAAAACTGTTTTTT. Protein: CSAIPGHSEKLFF.

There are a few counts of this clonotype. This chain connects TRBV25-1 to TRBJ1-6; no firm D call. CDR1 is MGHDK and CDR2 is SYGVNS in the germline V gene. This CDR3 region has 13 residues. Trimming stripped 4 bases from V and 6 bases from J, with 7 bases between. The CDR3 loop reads CASSGRLNSPLHF. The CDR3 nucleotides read TGTGCCAGCAGTGGGCGGCTTAATTCACCCCTCCACTTT. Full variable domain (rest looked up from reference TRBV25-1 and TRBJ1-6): EADIYQTPRYLVIGTGKKITLECSQTMGHDKMYWYQQDPGMELHLIHYSYGVNSTEKGDLSSESTVSRIRTEHFPLTLESARPSHTSQYLCASSGRLNSPLHFGNGTRLTVT.

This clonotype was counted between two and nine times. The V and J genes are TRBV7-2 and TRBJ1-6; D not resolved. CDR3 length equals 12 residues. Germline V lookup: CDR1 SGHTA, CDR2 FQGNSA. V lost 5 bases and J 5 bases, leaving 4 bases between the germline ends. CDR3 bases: TGTGCCAGCAGCCCTGATAATTCACCCCTCCACTTT. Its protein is CASSPDNSPLHF.

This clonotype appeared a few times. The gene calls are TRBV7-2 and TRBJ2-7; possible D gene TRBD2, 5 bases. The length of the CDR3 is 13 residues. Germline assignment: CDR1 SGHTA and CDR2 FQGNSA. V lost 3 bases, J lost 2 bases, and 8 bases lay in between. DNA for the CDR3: TGTGCCAGCAGCTTTTCCGGGGCCTACGAGCAGTACTTC. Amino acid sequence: CASSFSGAYEQYF.

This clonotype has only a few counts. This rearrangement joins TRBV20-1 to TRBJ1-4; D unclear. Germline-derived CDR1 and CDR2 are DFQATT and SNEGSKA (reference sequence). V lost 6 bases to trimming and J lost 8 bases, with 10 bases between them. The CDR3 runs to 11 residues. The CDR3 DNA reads TGCAGTGCGGATCGCCAGGAAAAACTGTTTTTT. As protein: CSADRQEKLFF.

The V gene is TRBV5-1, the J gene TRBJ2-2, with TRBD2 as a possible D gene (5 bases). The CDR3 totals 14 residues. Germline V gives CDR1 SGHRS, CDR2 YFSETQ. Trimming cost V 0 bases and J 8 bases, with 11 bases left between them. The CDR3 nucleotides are TGCGCCAGCAGCTTGGGACTATTCCAGGGGGAGCTGTTTTTT. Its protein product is CASSLGLFQGELFF.

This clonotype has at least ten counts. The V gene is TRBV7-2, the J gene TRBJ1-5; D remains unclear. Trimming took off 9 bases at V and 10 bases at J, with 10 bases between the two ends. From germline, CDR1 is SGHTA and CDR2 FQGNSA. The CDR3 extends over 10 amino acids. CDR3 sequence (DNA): TGTGCCAGTGGGCCTCCTCCCCAGCATTTT. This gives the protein CASGPPPQHF.

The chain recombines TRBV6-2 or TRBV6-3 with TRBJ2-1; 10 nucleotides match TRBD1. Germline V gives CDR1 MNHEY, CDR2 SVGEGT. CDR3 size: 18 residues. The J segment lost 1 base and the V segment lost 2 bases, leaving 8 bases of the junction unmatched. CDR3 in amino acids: CASSYQTGGAWSYNEQFF. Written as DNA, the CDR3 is TGTGCCAGCAGTTACCAGACAGGGGGCGCTTGGTCCTACAATGAGCAGTTCTTC.

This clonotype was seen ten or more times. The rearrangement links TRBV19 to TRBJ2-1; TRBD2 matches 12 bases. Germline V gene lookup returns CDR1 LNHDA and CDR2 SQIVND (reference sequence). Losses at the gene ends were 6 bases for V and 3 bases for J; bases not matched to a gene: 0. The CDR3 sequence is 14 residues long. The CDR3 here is CASRLAGGYNEQFF. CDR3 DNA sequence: TGTGCCAGTAGACTAGCGGGGGGCTACAATGAGCAGTTCTTC.

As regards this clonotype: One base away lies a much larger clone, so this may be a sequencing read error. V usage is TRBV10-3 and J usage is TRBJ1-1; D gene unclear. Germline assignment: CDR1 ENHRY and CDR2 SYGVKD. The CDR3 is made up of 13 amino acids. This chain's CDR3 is CASNDNLNTEAYF. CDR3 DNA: TGTGCCAGTAATGACAACCTGAACACTGAAGCTTACTTT.

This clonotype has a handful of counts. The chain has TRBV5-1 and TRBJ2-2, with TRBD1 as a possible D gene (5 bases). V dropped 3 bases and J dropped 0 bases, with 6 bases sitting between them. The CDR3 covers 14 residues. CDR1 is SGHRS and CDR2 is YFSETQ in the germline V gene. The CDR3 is CASSSDTNTGELFF. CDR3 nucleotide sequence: TGCGCCAGCAGCTCGGACACGAACACCGGGGAGCTGTTTTTT.

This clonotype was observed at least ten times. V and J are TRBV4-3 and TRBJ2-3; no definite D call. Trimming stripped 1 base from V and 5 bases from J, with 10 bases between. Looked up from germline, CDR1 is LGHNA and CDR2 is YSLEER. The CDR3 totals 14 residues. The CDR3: CASSQVNPGDTQYF. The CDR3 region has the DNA TGCGCCAGCAGCCAAGTTAACCCGGGAGATACGCAGTATTTT.

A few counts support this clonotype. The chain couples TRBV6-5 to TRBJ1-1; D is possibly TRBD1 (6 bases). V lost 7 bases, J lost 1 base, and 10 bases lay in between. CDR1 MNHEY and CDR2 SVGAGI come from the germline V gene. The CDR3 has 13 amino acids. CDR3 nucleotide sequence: TGTGCCAGCAAAACAGGGCCGAACACTGAAGCTTTCTTT. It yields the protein CASKTGPNTEAFF.

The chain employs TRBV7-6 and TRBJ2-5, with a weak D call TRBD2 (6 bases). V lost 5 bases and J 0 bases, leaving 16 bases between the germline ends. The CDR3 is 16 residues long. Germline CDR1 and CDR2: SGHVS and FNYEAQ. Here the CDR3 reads CASSPRERRNQETQYF. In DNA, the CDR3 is TGTGCCAGCAGCCCCCGGGAGCGGCGTAACCAAGAGACCCAGTACTTC. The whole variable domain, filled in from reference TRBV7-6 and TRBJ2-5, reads GAGVSQSPRYKVTKRGQDVALRCDPISGHVSLYWYRQALGQGPEFLTYFNYEAQQDKSGLPNDRFSAERPEGSISTLTIQRTEQRDSAMYRCASSPRERRNQETQYFGPGTRLLVL.

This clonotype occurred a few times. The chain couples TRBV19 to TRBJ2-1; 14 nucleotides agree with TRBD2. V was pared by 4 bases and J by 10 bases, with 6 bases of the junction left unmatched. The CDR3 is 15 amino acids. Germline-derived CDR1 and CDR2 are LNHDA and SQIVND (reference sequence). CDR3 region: CASSTMGLAGEEQFF. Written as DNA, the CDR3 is TGTGCCAGTAGTACGATGGGACTAGCGGGGGAAGAGCAGTTCTTC.

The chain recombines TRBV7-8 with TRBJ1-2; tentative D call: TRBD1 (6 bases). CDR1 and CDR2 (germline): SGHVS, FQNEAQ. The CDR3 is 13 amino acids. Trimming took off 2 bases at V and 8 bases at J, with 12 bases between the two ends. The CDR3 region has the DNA TGTGCCAGCAGCTTACAGGGGCACCGAGGCTACACCTTC. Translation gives CASSLQGHRGYTF.

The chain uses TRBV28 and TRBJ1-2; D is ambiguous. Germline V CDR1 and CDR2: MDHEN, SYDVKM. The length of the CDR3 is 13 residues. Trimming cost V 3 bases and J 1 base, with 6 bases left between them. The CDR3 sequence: CASSLPSNYGYTF. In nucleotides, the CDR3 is TGTGCCAGCAGTTTGCCCAGTAACTATGGCTACACCTTC.

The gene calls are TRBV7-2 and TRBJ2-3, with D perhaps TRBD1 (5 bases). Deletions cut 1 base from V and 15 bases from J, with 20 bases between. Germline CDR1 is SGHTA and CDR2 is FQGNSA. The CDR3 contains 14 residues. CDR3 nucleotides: TGTGCCAGCAGCTTAGATCACGGGCAGGGAATTGTTTATTTT. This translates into CASSLDHGQGIVYF.

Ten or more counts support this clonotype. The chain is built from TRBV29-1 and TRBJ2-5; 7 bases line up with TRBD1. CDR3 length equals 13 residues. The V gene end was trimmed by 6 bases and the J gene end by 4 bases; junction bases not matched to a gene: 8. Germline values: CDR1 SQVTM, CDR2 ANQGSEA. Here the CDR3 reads CSVVDRDGETQYF. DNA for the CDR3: TGCAGCGTCGTAGACAGGGACGGAGAGACCCAGTACTTC.

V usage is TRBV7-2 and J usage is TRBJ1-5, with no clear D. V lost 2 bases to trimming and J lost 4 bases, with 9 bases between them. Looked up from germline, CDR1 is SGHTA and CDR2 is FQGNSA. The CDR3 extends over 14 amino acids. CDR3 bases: TGTGCCAGCAGCTTATCCGGTTTGAATCAGCCCCAGCATTTT. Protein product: CASSLSGLNQPQHF.

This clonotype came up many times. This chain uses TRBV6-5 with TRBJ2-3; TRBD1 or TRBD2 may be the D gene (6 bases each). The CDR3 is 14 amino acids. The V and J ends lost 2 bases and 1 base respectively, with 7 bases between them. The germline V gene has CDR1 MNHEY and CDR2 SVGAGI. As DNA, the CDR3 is TGTGCCAGCAGTTACGGGGGGCGCACAGATACGCAGTATTTT. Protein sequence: CASSYGGRTDTQYF.

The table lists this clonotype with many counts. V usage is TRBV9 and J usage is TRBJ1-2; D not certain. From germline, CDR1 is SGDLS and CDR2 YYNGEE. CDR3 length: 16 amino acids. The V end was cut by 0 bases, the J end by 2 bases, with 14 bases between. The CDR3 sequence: CASSVGPGPSNYGYTF. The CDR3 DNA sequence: TGTGCCAGCAGCGTAGGGCCCGGCCCTTCGAACTATGGCTACACCTTC. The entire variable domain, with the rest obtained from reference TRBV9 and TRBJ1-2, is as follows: DSGVTQTPKHLITATGQRVTLRCSPRSGDLSVYWYQQSLDQGLQFLIQYYNGEERAKGNILERFSAQQFPDLHSELNLSSLELGDSALYFCASSVGPGPSNYGYTFGSGTRLTVV.

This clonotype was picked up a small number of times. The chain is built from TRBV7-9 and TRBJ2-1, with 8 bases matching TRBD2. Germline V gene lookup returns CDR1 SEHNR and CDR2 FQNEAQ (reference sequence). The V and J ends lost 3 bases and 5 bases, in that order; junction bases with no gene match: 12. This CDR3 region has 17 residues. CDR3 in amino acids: CASSFSLGAGDNNEQFF. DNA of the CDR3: TGTGCCAGCAGCTTTTCCCTAGGAGCGGGGGATAACAATGAGCAGTTCTTC. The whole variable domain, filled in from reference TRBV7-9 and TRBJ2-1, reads DTGVSQNPRHKITKRGQNVTFRCDPISEHNRLYWYRQTLGQGPEFLTYFQNEAQLEKSRLLSDRFSAERPKGSFSTLEIQRTEQGDSAMYLCASSFSLGAGDNNEQFFGPGTRLTVL.

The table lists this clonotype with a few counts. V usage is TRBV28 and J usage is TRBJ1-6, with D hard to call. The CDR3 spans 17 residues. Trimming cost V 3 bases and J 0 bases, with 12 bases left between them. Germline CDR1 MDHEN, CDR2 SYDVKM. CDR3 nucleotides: TGTGCCAGCAGTTTGGAGGGTCCCTACTCCTATAATTCACCCCTCCACTTT. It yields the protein CASSLEGPYSYNSPLHF.

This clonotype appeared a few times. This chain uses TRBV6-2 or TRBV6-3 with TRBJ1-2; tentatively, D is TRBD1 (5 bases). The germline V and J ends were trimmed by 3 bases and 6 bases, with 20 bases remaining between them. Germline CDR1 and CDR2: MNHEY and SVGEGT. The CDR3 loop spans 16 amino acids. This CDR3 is CASSYSDVGRLHGYTF. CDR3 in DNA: TGTGCCAGCAGTTATAGCGACGTGGGGCGTCTCCATGGCTACACCTTC.

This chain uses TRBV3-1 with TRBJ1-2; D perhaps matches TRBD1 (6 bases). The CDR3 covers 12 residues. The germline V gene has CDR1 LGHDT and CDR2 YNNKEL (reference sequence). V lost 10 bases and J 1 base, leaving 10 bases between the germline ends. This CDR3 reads CATGQNNYGYTF. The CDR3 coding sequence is TGTGCCACTGGACAGAATAACTATGGCTACACCTTC.

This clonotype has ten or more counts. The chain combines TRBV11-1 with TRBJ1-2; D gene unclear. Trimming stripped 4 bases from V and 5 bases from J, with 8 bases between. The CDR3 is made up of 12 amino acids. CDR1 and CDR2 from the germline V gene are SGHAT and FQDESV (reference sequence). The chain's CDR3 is CASSSYEYGYTF. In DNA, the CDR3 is TGTGCCAGCAGCTCCTACGAATATGGCTACACCTTC.

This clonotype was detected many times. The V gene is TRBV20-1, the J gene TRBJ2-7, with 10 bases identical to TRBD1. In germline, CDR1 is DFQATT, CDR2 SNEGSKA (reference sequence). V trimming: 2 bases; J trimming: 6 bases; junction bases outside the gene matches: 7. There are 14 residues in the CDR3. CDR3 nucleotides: TGCAGTGCTAGATCGCCCGGGACAGGGGTCGAGCAGTACTTC. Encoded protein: CSARSPGTGVEQYF.